A selection of T cell receptor beta chains follows, all from one sample in a study of blood T cell repertoires in COVID-19. This table comes from immunoSEQ multiplex PCR, and its TCRdb copy is limited to in-frame clones, with some not included. The sample holds over 150,000 clones; roughly 80% are singletons and the top ten take 2.5% to 3%. Sequenced: peripheral blood. The receptors stem from a man between 65 and 85 years old with acute or convalescent COVID-19. The CDR3 runs from the conserved cysteine through the conserved F or W. D genes are given only for firm matches. Expanded clones get a size class; other rows say once, few or many, or leave the size out.

d_call: NA; clone_size: NA; v_call: TRBV4-3; j_call: TRBJ2-4; cdr3_nt: TGCGCCAGCAGCCAAGGGGGGCGGCTAGCCAAAAACATTCAGTACTTC; cdr3_aa: CASSQGGRLAKNIQYF
d_call: TRBD2; clone_size: NA; v_call: TRBV28; j_call: TRBJ2-1; cdr3_nt: TGTGCCAGCAGTTTATTTACTAGCGGGAGGAATGAGCAGTTCTTC; cdr3_aa: CASSLFTSGRNEQFF
d_call: TRBD2; clone_size: NA; v_call: TRBV28; j_call: TRBJ2-7; cdr3_nt: TGTGCCAGCAGCCGAGGGGGCAGCGGGAGGTCCTACGAGCAGTACTTC; cdr3_aa: CASSRGGSGRSYEQYF
d_call: TRBD2; clone_size: NA; v_call: TRBV29-1; j_call: TRBJ2-3; cdr3_nt: TGCAGCGGGGCCGGGACTAGCGGACCAGATACGCAGTATTTT; cdr3_aa: CSGAGTSGPDTQYF
d_call: NA; clone_size: NA; v_call: TRBV6-5; j_call: TRBJ1-1; cdr3_nt: TGTGCCAGCAGTCCCCGGCCGGGGGGGACTGAAGCTTTCTTT; cdr3_aa: CASSPRPGGTEAFF
d_call: NA; clone_size: NA; v_call: TRBV7-2; j_call: TRBJ1-1; cdr3_nt: TGTGCCAGCAGCCCCAGAGGCAGGGGCACTGAAGCTTTCTTT; cdr3_aa: CASSPRGRGTEAFF
d_call: NA; clone_size: NA; v_call: TRBV5-4; j_call: TRBJ2-3; cdr3_nt: TGTGCCAGCAGCTTGTCAGGGAGCACAGATACGCAGTATTTT; cdr3_aa: CASSLSGSTDTQYF
d_call: TRBD2; clone_size: NA; v_call: TRBV7-8; j_call: TRBJ2-5; cdr3_nt: TGTGCCAGCAGCTTAGGGACTAGCGGGATTGGAGAGACCCAGTACTTC; cdr3_aa: CASSLGTSGIGETQYF
d_call: TRBD1; clone_size: NA; v_call: TRBV12-3/TRBV12-4; j_call: TRBJ1-4; cdr3_nt: TGTGCCAGCAGTTTTGAGGGGGCACGGAAACTGTTTTTT; cdr3_aa: CASSFEGARKLFF
d_call: NA; clone_size: NA; v_call: TRBV19; j_call: TRBJ2-7; cdr3_nt: TGTGCCAGTAGTATAGATCTTCCGCGAGGCCGGAGCTCCTACGAGCAGTACTTC; cdr3_aa: CASSIDLPRGRSSYEQYF
d_call: NA; clone_size: NA; v_call: TRBV21-1; j_call: TRBJ1-1; cdr3_nt: TGTGCCAGCAGCAAAGCGGGGAGAGGGGCTTTCTTT; cdr3_aa: CASSKAGRGAFF
d_call: TRBD2; clone_size: NA; v_call: TRBV7-3; j_call: TRBJ2-3; cdr3_nt: TGTGCCAGCAGCTCGCTAGCGGGAGGCACAGATACGCAGTATTTT; cdr3_aa: CASSSLAGGTDTQYF
d_call: NA; clone_size: NA; v_call: TRBV15; j_call: TRBJ1-5; cdr3_nt: TGTGCCACCAGCAGAGAAACAGCCGGTAGCAATCAGCCCCAGCATTTT; cdr3_aa: CATSRETAGSNQPQHF
d_call: TRBD1; clone_size: NA; v_call: TRBV6-1; j_call: TRBJ1-6; cdr3_nt: TGTGCCAGCAGTGCGGGACAGGGGAGAAATAATTCACCCCTCCACTTT; cdr3_aa: CASSAGQGRNNSPLHF
d_call: NA; clone_size: few; v_call: TRBV5-1; j_call: TRBJ1-5; cdr3_nt: TGCGCCAGCAGCTTGGTAGGTCCAGGGGCCCAGCATTTT; cdr3_aa: CASSLVGPGAQHF
d_call: TRBD2; clone_size: NA; v_call: TRBV6-5; j_call: TRBJ2-2; cdr3_nt: TGTGCCAGCAGGCTAGCGGGGGGGAGGACCGGGGAGCTGTTTTTT; cdr3_aa: CASRLAGGRTGELFF
d_call: NA; clone_size: NA; v_call: TRBV4-1; j_call: TRBJ2-7; cdr3_nt: TGCGCCAGCAGCCAAGATTTACGGACAGCTAAGGCCTACGAGCAGTACTTC; cdr3_aa: CASSQDLRTAKAYEQYF
d_call: NA; clone_size: few; v_call: TRBV14; j_call: TRBJ2-7; cdr3_nt: TGTGCCAGCAGCCCTAACTCCTACGAGCAGTACTTC; cdr3_aa: CASSPNSYEQYF